Following are 29 T cell receptor beta chains from one sample sequenced in a study of T-cell memory formation after mild COVID-19. TCRdb reanalysed the 5' RACE reads using MiXCR and keeps one entry per CDR3 protein. The sample consists of under 550,000 distinct CDR3 sequences, roughly 18% of them appearing once. Sequencing used PBMCs or a T cell subset sorted from them (not recorded which). These receptor sequences come from a man between 18 and 35 years old who had mild COVID-19 (a few samples of this study predate the infection). Cell type and time point are not known.

This clonotype has just a few counts. This chain uses TRBV5-6 with TRBJ2-7; 7 bases align to TRBD2. CDR3 length: 17 amino acids. The J segment lost 2 bases and the V segment lost 0 bases, leaving 11 bases of the junction unmatched. In germline, CDR1 is SGHDT, CDR2 YYEEEE. The chain's CDR3 is CASSLASRGLRAYEQYF. Written as DNA, the CDR3 is TGTGCCAGCAGCTTGGCCAGTAGGGGACTACGGGCCTACGAGCAGTACTTC.

This clonotype was seen a handful of times. The chain links TRBV5-1 to TRBJ2-6; D is undetermined. V gave up 0 bases and J gave up 0 bases, with 10 bases separating them. The germline gives CDR1 SGHRS, CDR2 YFSETQ. The CDR3 length is 17 residues. This CDR3 reads CASSLAPWGSGANVLTF. CDR3 in DNA: TGCGCCAGCAGCTTGGCCCCTTGGGGCTCTGGGGCCAACGTCCTGACTTTC.

This clonotype occurred many times. This sequence joins TRBV3-1 and TRBJ1-6; possibly TRBD1 for D (5 bases). V was clipped by 7 bases and J by 10 bases, with 14 bases between them. The V gene's germline CDR1 is LGHDT and CDR2 YNNKEL (reference sequence). This CDR3 has 13 amino acids. CDR3 nucleotides: TGTGCCAGCACCATAACAGCAGGGTCACCCCTCCACTTT. Its translation is CASTITAGSPLHF.

The V gene is TRBV6-6, the J gene TRBJ1-1, with a possible D match to TRBD1 (6 bases). The germline V gene encodes CDR1 MNHNY and CDR2 SVGAGI (reference sequence). V was shortened by 6 bases and J by 5 bases, with 16 bases between the two germline ends. The CDR3 sequence is 14 residues long. CDR3 bases: TGTGCCAGCAGGAAATCAGGGGCGTCAACTGAAGCTTTCTTT. This encodes CASRKSGASTEAFF.

The CDR3 protein is CASSRTTSSSYNEQFF. CDR3 bases: TGTGCCAGCAGCCGAACAACTAGCAGCTCCTACAATGAGCAGTTCTTC. The genes are TRBV7-8 and TRBJ2-1; TRBD2 is a possible D gene (6 bases). The CDR3 totals 16 residues. V lost 5 bases and J lost 0, with 14 bases in between. CDR1 and CDR2 from the germline V gene are SGHVS and FQNEAQ.

The chain has TRBV20-1 and TRBJ2-1; D possibly uses TRBD1 or TRBD2 (6 bases each). This CDR3 spans 13 amino acids. Germline V gene lookup returns CDR1 DFQATT and CDR2 SNEGSKA (reference sequence). The CDR3 nucleotides are TGCAGCGGGGGCTTGAGCTCCTACAATGAGCAGTTCTTC. This codes for CSGGLSSYNEQFF.

Many counts were recorded for this clonotype. This chain joins TRBV6-2 or TRBV6-3 and TRBJ2-7; 8 bases align to TRBD2. J lost 2 bases, V lost 6 bases, and 6 bases had no gene match. Germline CDR1 MNHEY, CDR2 SVGEGT. The CDR3 is made up of 14 amino acids. The CDR3 spells CASRPWTSPYEQYF. The CDR3, as DNA: TGTGCCAGCAGACCCTGGACTAGCCCCTACGAGCAGTACTTC.

V gene TRBV19 combines with J gene TRBJ1-1; a possible D gene is TRBD1 (5 bases). Germline values: CDR1 LNHDA, CDR2 SQIVND (reference sequence). The CDR3 has 13 residues. V was shortened by 3 bases and J by 10 bases, with 15 bases between the two germline ends. CDR3 amino acids: CASSITPGAGAFF. The CDR3 DNA reads as TGTGCCAGTAGTATTACCCCCGGGGCTGGAGCTTTCTTT.

The rearrangement links TRBV18 to TRBJ2-1; 8 nucleotides line up with TRBD2. The CDR3 covers 16 residues. V shed 3 bases, J shed 8 bases, and the junction held 12 bases outside the gene matches. CDR1 and CDR2 (germline): KGHSH, LQKENI. The DNA for the CDR3 is TGTGCCAGCTCACCCCCCTATCGGGGGGGCCTAGATGAGCAGTTCTTC. Residues: CASSPPYRGGLDEQFF.

Only a few counts were recorded for this clonotype. The chain uses TRBV7-2 and TRBJ2-5; 7 bases agree with TRBD2. Germline assignment: CDR1 SGHTA and CDR2 FQGNSA. V shed 5 bases, J shed 1 base, and the junction held 4 bases outside the gene matches. CDR3 length: 14 amino acids. The CDR3 nucleotides read TGTGCCAGCAGCCGAGCGGGGCTCCAAGAGACCCAGTACTTC. Amino acids: CASSRAGLQETQYF.

This rearrangement joins TRBV7-2 to TRBJ1-3, with TRBD1 matching 7 bases. V shed 6 bases, J shed 3 bases, and the junction held 5 bases outside the gene matches. This CDR3 contains 14 residues. CDR1 is SGHTA and CDR2 is FQGNSA in the germline V gene. The CDR3 nucleotides read TGTGCCAGCAGTTTAACAGGGGTTGGAAACACCATATATTTT. The encoded protein is CASSLTGVGNTIYF. Variable domain in full (rest from reference TRBV7-2 and TRBJ1-3): GAGVSQSPSNKVTEKGKDVELRCDPISGHTALYWYRQSLGQGLEFLIYFQGNSAPDKSGLPSDRFSAERTGGSVSTLTIQRTQQEDSAVYLCASSLTGVGNTIYFGEGSWLTVV.

The chain joins TRBV2 to TRBJ2-1; D tentatively fits TRBD1 or TRBD2 (5 bases each). V lost 2 bases and J lost 4, with 12 bases in between. Per germline, CDR1 SNHLY and CDR2 FYNNEI. The CDR3 runs 15 residues. The CDR3, as DNA: TGTGCCAGCAGTGAACTGGGCAGGGAGTACAATGAGCAGTTCTTC. This encodes CASSELGREYNEQFF.

This chain uses TRBV15 with TRBJ2-3; 7 bases line up with TRBD1. V lost 3 bases and J lost 2; bases outside the gene matches: 8. CDR3 size: 16 residues. The germline V gene has CDR1 LNHNV and CDR2 YYDKDF (reference sequence). In DNA, the CDR3 is TGTGCCACCAGCAGTCCACAGGGGTACCCCACAGATACGCAGTATTTT. Its translation is CATSSPQGYPTDTQYF.

On this clonotype itself: An end of the junction does not agree with germline; a read error may underlie this. The chain combines TRBV30 with TRBJ1-5; TRBD1 might be the D (5 bases). Germline CDR1 GTSNPN, CDR2 SVGIG (reference sequence). The CDR3 is 13 residues long. CDR3 DNA sequence: TGTGCCTTGAGTTTCGGGGGTCGCGGGCCCCAGCATTTT. Translated: CALSFGGRGPQHF. The variable domain in full, with the rest retrieved from reference TRBV30 and TRBJ1-5, is SQTIHQWPATLVQPVGSPLSLECTVEGTSNPNLYWYRQAAGRGLQLLFYSVGIGQISSEVPQNLSASRPQDRQFILSSKKLLLSDSGFYLCALSFGGRGPQHFGDGTRLSIL.

The V gene is TRBV9, the J gene TRBJ1-2; 10 nucleotides line up with TRBD1. Germline CDR1 is SGDLS and CDR2 is YYNGEE. V was pared by 4 bases and J by 2 bases, with 5 bases of the junction left unmatched. The CDR3 length is 15 residues. CDR3 sequence (DNA): TGTGCCAGCAGCACACAGGGACAGGGGAACTATGGCTACACCTTC. Translation gives CASSTQGQGNYGYTF.

This clonotype has just a few counts. J is TRBJ2-5 and V is TRBV12-3 or TRBV12-4; D is possibly TRBD2 (6 bases). This CDR3 is 12 amino acids long. The V gene lost 5 bases and the J gene lost 4 bases, with 8 bases spanning the gap. The CDR3 region is CASSGGSETQYF. For the CDR3, the DNA is TGTGCCAGCAGTGGGGGGTCAGAGACCCAGTACTTC.

This clonotype has just a few counts. This rearrangement joins TRBV7-3 to TRBJ2-1; 7 nucleotides line up with TRBD2. The CDR3 covers 14 residues. Trimming cost V 5 bases and J 2 bases; bases outside gene matches: 3. Germline lookup yields CDR1 SGHTA and CDR2 FQGTGA. The CDR3: CASSVSGTYNEQFF. For the CDR3, the DNA is TGTGCCAGCAGCGTAAGCGGGACCTACAATGAGCAGTTCTTC.

This clonotype came up a few times. CDR3 DNA: TGTGCCAGTAGTCCCCGGACGGACAATGAGCAGTTCTTC. It translates to CASSPRTDNEQFF. The chain carries TRBV19 and TRBJ2-1, with D unresolved. This CDR3 region has 13 residues. Germline V gives CDR1 LNHDA, CDR2 SQIVND (reference sequence). Deletions cut 5 bases from V and 5 bases from J, with 10 bases between. The variable domain in full, with the rest retrieved from reference TRBV19 and TRBJ2-1, is DGGITQSPKYLFRKEGQNVTLSCEQNLNHDAMYWYRQDPGQGLRLIYYSQIVNDFQKGDIAEGYSVSREKKESFPLTVTSAQKNPTAFYLCASSPRTDNEQFFGPGTRLTVL.

This clonotype was observed at least ten times. The chain combines TRBV4-2 with TRBJ1-1, with 11 bases fitting TRBD1. The CDR3 consists of 15 residues. V lost 4 bases and J lost 5; bases outside the gene matches: 6. The V gene's germline CDR1 is LGHNA and CDR2 YNFKEQ. The CDR3 region is CASSLGQGARTEAFF. DNA for the CDR3: TGTGCCAGCAGCCTCGGACAGGGGGCTAGAACTGAAGCTTTCTTT.

V is TRBV6-2 or TRBV6-3 and J is TRBJ1-5; TRBD1 is a possible D gene (6 bases). The V end was cut by 8 bases, the J end by 2 bases, with 19 bases between. The V gene's germline CDR1 is MNHEY and CDR2 SVGEGT. CDR3 size: 16 residues. CDR3 DNA: TGTGCCAGCGAGCCTCGGGGGCAACCGGGCAATCAGCCCCAGCATTTT. It yields the protein CASEPRGQPGNQPQHF.

The chain has TRBV4-1 and TRBJ1-4; no definite D call. Germline V lookup: CDR1 MGHRA, CDR2 YSYEKL. The CDR3 consists of 15 residues. Trimming took 0 bases from V and 6 from J, leaving 11 bases between them. The CDR3 nucleotides are TGCGCCAGCAGCCAAGAGAAGGTGGGCTATGAAAAACTGTTTTTT. Translated, it gives CASSQEKVGYEKLFF.

This clonotype appeared a few times. CDR3 in amino acids: CASSFLYNEQFF. In nucleotides, the CDR3 is TGTGCCAGCAGTTTCCTATACAATGAGCAGTTCTTC. This chain links TRBV6-2 or TRBV6-3 with TRBJ2-1; D gene uncertain. Trimming took 4 bases from V and 4 from J, leaving 5 bases between them. The CDR3 extends over 12 amino acids. The V gene's germline CDR1 is MNHEY and CDR2 SVGEGT.

The V and J genes are TRBV7-2 and TRBJ1-6, with TRBD1 as a possible D gene (6 bases). V was shortened by 1 base and J by 7 bases, with 17 bases between the two germline ends. Germline assignment: CDR1 SGHTA and CDR2 FQGNSA. This CDR3 contains 17 residues. In DNA, the CDR3 is TGTGCCAGCAGCTTAGTTGCGGGTGGGCAGGGGAATTCACCCCTCCACTTT. This gives the protein CASSLVAGGQGNSPLHF. The complete variable domain, with remaining parts taken from reference TRBV7-2 and TRBJ1-6, reads GAGVSQSPSNKVTEKGKDVELRCDPISGHTALYWYRQSLGQGLEFLIYFQGNSAPDKSGLPSDRFSAERTGGSVSTLTIQRTQQEDSAVYLCASSLVAGGQGNSPLHFGNGTRLTVT.

The rearrangement links TRBV24-1 to TRBJ2-7, with a tentative D call TRBD2 (5 bases). CDR3 length: 19 residues. Looked up from germline, CDR1 is KGHDR and CDR2 is SFDVKD. With 4 bases removed from V and 0 bases from J, the gap between germline ends came to 24 bases. DNA of the CDR3: TGTGCCACCAGTGAATATTCTGGAGAACGTTCGAGGGACTCCTACGAGCAGTACTTC. It translates to CATSEYSGERSRDSYEQYF.

This clonotype was detected only a few times. The chain couples TRBV7-9 to TRBJ1-6; D perhaps matches TRBD1 (5 bases). Germline CDR1 and CDR2: SEHNR and FQNEAQ (reference sequence). CDR3 length: 15 residues. Trimming removed 3 bases at V and 7 bases at J, with 13 bases between. CDR3 DNA: TGTGCCAGCAGCTTTCCGGGACCGGGAAATTCACCCCTCCACTTT. It is translated as CASSFPGPGNSPLHF.

V gene TRBV4-3 combines with J gene TRBJ2-1, with D possibly TRBD2 on 6 matching bases. The CDR3 runs to 16 residues. V lost 0 bases and J 2 bases, leaving 11 bases between the germline ends. CDR1 is LGHNA and CDR2 is YSLEER in the germline V gene. The CDR3 nucleotides read TGCGCCAGCAGCCAAGAGGGTGGGGGGACCTACAATGAGCAGTTCTTC. Translating it yields CASSQEGGGTYNEQFF.

The chain has TRBV4-3 and TRBJ2-1; 9 nucleotides align to TRBD2. CDR3 length equals 18 residues. Germline trimming cut 0 bases from V and 6 bases from J; bases unmatched to any gene: 12. Germline V gene lookup returns CDR1 LGHNA and CDR2 YSLEER. CDR3 in DNA: TGCGCCAGCAGCCAAGACCAGCAGGGCGGGGGGGAGTTCAATGAGCAGTTCTTC. It encodes CASSQDQQGGGEFNEQFF.

This clonotype was counted between two and nine times. This chain joins TRBV3-1 and TRBJ2-4, with D maybe TRBD2 (5 bases). Trimming took 4 bases from V and 6 from J, leaving 19 bases between them. This CDR3 spans 16 amino acids. The germline gives CDR1 LGHDT, CDR2 YNNKEL (reference sequence). The CDR3 is CASSPTFGWEINIQYF. The CDR3 DNA reads TGTGCCAGCAGCCCAACTTTTGGGTGGGAGATAAACATTCAGTACTTC.

This clonotype was counted only a few times. The CDR3 loop reads CASSYFGADQPQHF. The CDR3 nucleotides read TGTGCCAGCAGTTACTTCGGGGCTGATCAGCCCCAGCATTTT. The chain couples TRBV6-5 to TRBJ1-5; TRBD1 is a possible D gene (5 bases). CDR1 MNHEY and CDR2 SVGAGI come from the germline V gene. The CDR3 runs to 14 residues. Trimming removed 1 base at V and 5 bases at J, with 9 bases between.